These 19 T cell receptor beta chains were all obtained from the same sample, sequenced in a study of T-cell memory formation after mild COVID-19. TCRdb reanalysed the 5' RACE reads using MiXCR and keeps one entry per CDR3 protein. The data show a few hundred thousand distinct CDR3 sequences, around 28% seen once. Sequencing was carried out using PBMCs or a T cell subset sorted from them (not recorded which). The receptors stem from an adult woman who had mild COVID-19 (a few samples of this study predate the infection). Cell type and time point are not known.

The rearrangement links TRBV7-3 to TRBJ2-1; 11 nucleotides match TRBD2. Germline V gene data show CDR1 as SGHTA and CDR2 as FQGTGA. Germline trimming cut 5 bases from V and 5 bases from J; bases unmatched to any gene: 5. This CDR3 has 15 residues. CDR3 region: CASSVGLAGNNEQFF. In DNA, the CDR3 is TGTGCCAGCAGCGTTGGACTAGCGGGTAACAATGAGCAGTTCTTC.

The chain employs TRBV5-1 and TRBJ1-3; D unresolved. The V end was cut by 4 bases, the J end by 1 base, with 18 bases between. The CDR3 is made up of 17 amino acids. Germline lookup yields CDR1 SGHRS and CDR2 YFSETQ. This CDR3 reads CASSPTEVHLSGNTIYF. Here the CDR3 DNA reads TGCGCCAGCAGCCCGACCGAAGTTCACCTTTCTGGAAACACCATATATTTT.

This clonotype turned up a few times. The rearrangement uses TRBV7-9 and TRBJ1-1; D is unresolved. The CDR3 has 12 residues. V lost 5 bases, J lost 8 bases, and 12 bases lay in between. CDR1 is SEHNR, CDR2 FQNEAQ, per germline (reference sequence). The CDR3 sequence: CASSRHGEEAFF. CDR3 DNA sequence: TGTGCCAGCAGCCGACACGGAGAGGAAGCTTTCTTT.

The chain links TRBV12-3 or TRBV12-4 to TRBJ1-2; no firm D call. The germline V and J ends were trimmed by 5 bases and 8 bases, with 12 bases remaining between them. This CDR3 spans 12 amino acids. The chain's CDR3 is CASSPPPGGYTF. The CDR3 nucleotides are TGTGCCAGCAGTCCTCCCCCCGGGGGCTACACCTTC.

V is TRBV20-1 and J is TRBJ2-5; possible D gene TRBD2, 5 bases. CDR3 length: 12 amino acids. V shed 3 bases and J shed 5 bases, with 10 bases lying between them. Germline CDR1 and CDR2: DFQATT and SNEGSKA (reference sequence). CDR3 sequence: CSARAQRETQYF. The DNA of the CDR3 is TGCAGTGCTAGGGCCCAGCGGGAGACCCAGTACTTC.

This rearrangement joins TRBV10-3 to TRBJ2-3; possibly TRBD2 for D (5 bases). The CDR3 spans 13 residues. Between the trimmed V and J ends, which lost 7 bases and 3 bases, there was a span of 11 bases. From germline, CDR1 is ENHRY and CDR2 SYGVKD. The CDR3 region has the DNA TGTGCCATCACCTCGCAGCGGACAGATACGCAGTATTTT. Amino acid sequence: CAITSQRTDTQYF.

This clonotype occurred a few times. This rearrangement joins TRBV7-2 to TRBJ2-1, with 9 nucleotides matching TRBD2. V lost 8 bases, J lost 8 bases, and 10 bases stayed unmatched. CDR3 length: 14 amino acids. Germline V gives CDR1 SGHTA, CDR2 FQGNSA. The CDR3 loop is CASRMGGRADEQFF. The CDR3 DNA reads as TGTGCCAGCCGGATGGGCGGGAGGGCCGATGAGCAGTTCTTC.

This chain connects TRBV24-1 to TRBJ2-1, with D tentatively TRBD2 (6 bases). V lost 4 bases to trimming and J lost 4 bases, with 10 bases between them. CDR1 and CDR2 from the germline V gene are KGHDR and SFDVKD. The CDR3 contains 14 residues. For the CDR3, the DNA is TGTGCCACCAGTGAGGGGACTGGATACAATGAGCAGTTCTTC. It translates to CATSEGTGYNEQFF.

This clonotype has just a few counts. The V and J genes are TRBV5-1 and TRBJ1-1; TRBD1 matches 7 bases. J gave up 4 bases and V 3 bases, and 9 bases lay outside the gene matches. The germline V gene encodes CDR1 SGHRS and CDR2 YFSETQ. The CDR3 length is 15 residues. The CDR3 region has the DNA TGCGCCAGCAGCTCGAGACAGGGCGTCTTCACTGAAGCTTTCTTT. It codes for CASSSRQGVFTEAFF.

This clonotype was counted between two and nine times. V usage is TRBV2 and J usage is TRBJ2-1; 13 nucleotides line up with TRBD2. CDR1 and CDR2 (germline): SNHLY, FYNNEI. Germline trimming cut 5 bases from V and 5 bases from J; bases unmatched to any gene: 6. The CDR3 contains 16 residues. The chain's CDR3 is CASSNYGLAGDNEQFF. CDR3 bases: TGTGCCAGCAGTAATTATGGACTAGCGGGGGACAATGAGCAGTTCTTC. Supplemented by reference TRBV2 and TRBJ2-1, the full variable domain reads EPEVTQTPSHQVTQMGQEVILRCVPISNHLYFYWYRQILGQKVEFLVSFYNNEISEKSEIFDDQFSVERPDGSNFTLKIRSTKLEDSAMYFCASSNYGLAGDNEQFFGPGTRLTVL.

This clonotype was observed a handful of times. The chain couples TRBV7-2 to TRBJ1-2; 8 bases map to TRBD1. Unmatched junction bases numbered 15, after V lost 5 bases and J lost 7 bases. CDR1 and CDR2 from the germline V gene are SGHTA and FQGNSA. This CDR3 region has 16 residues. Here the CDR3 reads CASSPEARGRRGGYTF. CDR3 DNA: TGTGCCAGCAGCCCAGAGGCCAGGGGGCGAAGAGGTGGCTACACCTTC.

This clonotype has a count of ten or more. The chain joins TRBV4-2 to TRBJ2-7; 8 bases align to TRBD2. The CDR3 is 15 amino acids. In germline, CDR1 is LGHNA, CDR2 YNFKEQ. The V segment lost 1 base and the J segment 1 base; nucleotides outside the gene matches: 3. In DNA form, the CDR3 reads TGTGCCAGCAGCCAAGGATTAGCGGGATCCTACGAGCAGTACTTC. Translation gives CASSQGLAGSYEQYF.

Here the CDR3 DNA reads TGTGCCACCAGTGATTCCCCCGGACGGGATGGCTACACCTTC. This gives the protein CATSDSPGRDGYTF. The V and J genes are TRBV24-1 and TRBJ1-2, with D hard to call. The CDR3 spans 14 residues. V was trimmed by 2 bases and J by 6 bases, leaving 12 bases between them. Germline V gives CDR1 KGHDR, CDR2 SFDVKD.

The J gene is TRBJ1-4, the V gene TRBV29-1; D possibly corresponds to TRBD1 (6 bases). There are 13 residues in the CDR3. Trimming took 4 bases from V and 15 from J, leaving 21 bases between them. The germline V gene has CDR1 SQVTM and CDR2 ANQGSEA. The DNA of the CDR3 is TGCAGCGTTGTGGGGGGGCAGAGAGGTGGCTTGTTTTTT. It yields the protein CSVVGGQRGGLFF.

V and J are TRBV20-1 and TRBJ2-7; 10 bases align to TRBD1. The ends lost 4 bases at V and 2 bases at J; junction bases unmatched: 5. This CDR3 is built from 14 residues. The germline gives CDR1 DFQATT, CDR2 SNEGSKA (reference sequence). This CDR3 reads CSAKRDRGTYEQYF. As DNA, the CDR3 is TGCAGTGCTAAGCGGGACAGGGGCACCTACGAGCAGTACTTC.

This clonotype was seen only a few times. The chain is built from TRBV20-1 and TRBJ2-7; D unresolved. V was trimmed by 2 bases and J by 0 bases, leaving 8 bases between them. Germline lookup yields CDR1 DFQATT and CDR2 SNEGSKA (reference sequence). CDR3 size: 13 residues. The CDR3 sequence is CSARSHISYEQYF. CDR3 DNA: TGCAGTGCTAGATCTCACATCTCCTACGAGCAGTACTTC.

This chain joins TRBV7-2 and TRBJ2-7; TRBD2 is a possible D gene (5 bases). The CDR3 runs to 16 residues. CDR1 and CDR2 from the germline V gene are SGHTA and FQGNSA. The V end was cut by 5 bases, the J end by 6 bases, with 23 bases between. The CDR3 loop reads CASSGEADLLFGEQYF. CDR3 nucleotide sequence: TGTGCCAGCAGCGGGGAAGCGGACCTCCTCTTTGGCGAGCAGTACTTC.

V is TRBV15 and J is TRBJ1-3, with unresolved D. The CDR3 is made up of 11 amino acids. The V end was cut by 8 bases, the J end by 3 bases, with 5 bases between. Germline CDR1 reads LNHNV; CDR2 reads YYDKDF (reference sequence). In DNA form, the CDR3 reads TGTGCCACCGCCGATGGAAACACCATATATTTT. Translated, it gives CATADGNTIYF.

There are a few counts of this clonotype. V gene TRBV5-1 combines with J gene TRBJ2-5; 8 bases are shared with TRBD2. Germline trimming cut 6 bases from V and 1 base from J; bases unmatched to any gene: 8. The CDR3 runs 15 residues. CDR1 is SGHRS and CDR2 is YFSETQ in the germline V gene. The CDR3 nucleotides are TGCGCCAGCACTAATAGCGGGACGATCCAAGAGACCCAGTACTTC. It codes for CASTNSGTIQETQYF.